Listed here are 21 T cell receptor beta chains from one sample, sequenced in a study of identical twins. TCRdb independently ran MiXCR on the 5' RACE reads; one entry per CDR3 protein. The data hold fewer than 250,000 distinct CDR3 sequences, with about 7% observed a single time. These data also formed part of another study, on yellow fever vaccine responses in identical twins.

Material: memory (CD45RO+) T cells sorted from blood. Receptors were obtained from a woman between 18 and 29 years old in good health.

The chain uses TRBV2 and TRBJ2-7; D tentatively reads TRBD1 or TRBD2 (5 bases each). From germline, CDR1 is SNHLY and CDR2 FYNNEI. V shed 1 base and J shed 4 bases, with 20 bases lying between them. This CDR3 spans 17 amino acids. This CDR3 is CASSEGGWGLGGYEQYF. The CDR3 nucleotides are TGTGCCAGCAGTGAAGGGGGATGGGGCCTCGGCGGGTACGAGCAGTACTTC.

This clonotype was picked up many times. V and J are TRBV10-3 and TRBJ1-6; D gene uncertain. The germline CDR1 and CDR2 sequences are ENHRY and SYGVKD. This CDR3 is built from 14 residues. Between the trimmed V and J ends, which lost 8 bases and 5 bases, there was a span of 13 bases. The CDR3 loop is CAIASGLDNSPLHF. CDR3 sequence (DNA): TGTGCCATCGCTTCGGGCCTCGATAATTCACCCCTCCACTTT.

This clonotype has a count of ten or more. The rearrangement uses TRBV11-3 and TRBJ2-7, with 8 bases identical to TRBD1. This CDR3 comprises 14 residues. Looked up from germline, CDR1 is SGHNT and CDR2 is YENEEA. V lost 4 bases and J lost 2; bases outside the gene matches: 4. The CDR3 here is CASSSGTGPYEQYF. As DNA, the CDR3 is TGTGCCAGCAGCTCGGGGACAGGTCCCTACGAGCAGTACTTC. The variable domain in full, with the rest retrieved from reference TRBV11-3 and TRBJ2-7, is EAGVVQSPRYKIIEKKQPVAFWCNPISGHNTLYWYLQNLGQGPELLIRYENEEAVDDSQLPKDRFSAERLKGVDSTLKIQPAELGDSAVYLCASSSGTGPYEQYFGPGTRLTVT.

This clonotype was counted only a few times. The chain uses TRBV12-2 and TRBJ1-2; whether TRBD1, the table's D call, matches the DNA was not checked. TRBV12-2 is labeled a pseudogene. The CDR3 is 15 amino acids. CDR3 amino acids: CASRLGWFPGYGYTF. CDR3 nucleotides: TGTGCAAGTCGCTTAGGGTGGTTCCCCGGTTATGGCTACACCTTC.

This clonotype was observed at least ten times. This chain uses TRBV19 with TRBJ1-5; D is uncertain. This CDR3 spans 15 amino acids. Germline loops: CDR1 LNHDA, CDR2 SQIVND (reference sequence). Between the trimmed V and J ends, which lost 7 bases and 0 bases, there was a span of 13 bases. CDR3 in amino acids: CASTTTGYSNQPQHF. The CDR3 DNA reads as TGTGCCAGTACCACCACGGGTTATAGCAATCAGCCCCAGCATTTT. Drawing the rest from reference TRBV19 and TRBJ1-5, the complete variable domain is DGGITQSPKYLFRKEGQNVTLSCEQNLNHDAMYWYRQDPGQGLRLIYYSQIVNDFQKGDIAEGYSVSREKKESFPLTVTSAQKNPTAFYLCASTTTGYSNQPQHFGDGTRLSIL.

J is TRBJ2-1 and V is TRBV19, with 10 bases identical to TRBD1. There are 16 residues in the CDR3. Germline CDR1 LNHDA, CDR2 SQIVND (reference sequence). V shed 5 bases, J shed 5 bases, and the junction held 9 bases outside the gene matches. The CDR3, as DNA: TGTGCCAGTAGTGCCCGGACAGGGGGGCCCAACAATGAGCAGTTCTTC. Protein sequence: CASSARTGGPNNEQFF.

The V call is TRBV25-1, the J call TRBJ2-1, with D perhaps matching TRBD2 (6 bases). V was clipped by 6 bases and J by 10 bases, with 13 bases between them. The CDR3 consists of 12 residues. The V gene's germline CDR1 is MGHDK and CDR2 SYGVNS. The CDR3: CASSAGLAEQFF. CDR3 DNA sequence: TGTGCCAGCAGCGCGGGGTTGGCCGAGCAGTTCTTC.

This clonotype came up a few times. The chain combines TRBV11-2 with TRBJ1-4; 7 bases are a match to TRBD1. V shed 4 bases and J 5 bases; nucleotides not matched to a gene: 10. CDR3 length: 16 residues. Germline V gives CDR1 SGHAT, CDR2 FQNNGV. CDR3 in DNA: TGTGCCAGCAGCTCGATGGGGACAGCTCCAAATGAAAAACTGTTTTTT. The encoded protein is CASSSMGTAPNEKLFF. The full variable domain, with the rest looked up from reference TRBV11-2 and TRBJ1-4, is EAGVAQSPRYKIIEKRQSVAFWCNPISGHATLYWYQQILGQGPKLLIQFQNNGVVDDSQLPKDRFSAERLKGVDSTLKIQPAKLEDSAVYLCASSSMGTAPNEKLFFGSGTQLSVL.

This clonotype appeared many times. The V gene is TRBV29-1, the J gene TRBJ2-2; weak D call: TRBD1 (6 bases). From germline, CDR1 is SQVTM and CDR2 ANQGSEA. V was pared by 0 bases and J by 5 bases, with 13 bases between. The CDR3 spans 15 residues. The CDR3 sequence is CSVEEGPQGTGELFF. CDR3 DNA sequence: TGCAGCGTTGAAGAGGGCCCACAGGGAACCGGGGAGCTGTTTTTT.

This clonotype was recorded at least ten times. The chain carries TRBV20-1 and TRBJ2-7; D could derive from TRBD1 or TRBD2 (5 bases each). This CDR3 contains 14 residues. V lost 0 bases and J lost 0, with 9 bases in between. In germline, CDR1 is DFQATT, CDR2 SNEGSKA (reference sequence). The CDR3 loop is CSARDPGTSYEQYF. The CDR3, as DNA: TGCAGTGCTAGAGATCCCGGGACCTCCTACGAGCAGTACTTC.

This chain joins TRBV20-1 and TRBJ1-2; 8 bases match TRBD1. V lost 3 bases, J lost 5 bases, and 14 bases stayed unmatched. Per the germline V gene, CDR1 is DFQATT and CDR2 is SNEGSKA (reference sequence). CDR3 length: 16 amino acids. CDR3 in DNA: TGCAGTGCTAGCTCCGGACAGGGTGGGGTTCGGTATGGCTACACCTTC. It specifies CSASSGQGGVRYGYTF.

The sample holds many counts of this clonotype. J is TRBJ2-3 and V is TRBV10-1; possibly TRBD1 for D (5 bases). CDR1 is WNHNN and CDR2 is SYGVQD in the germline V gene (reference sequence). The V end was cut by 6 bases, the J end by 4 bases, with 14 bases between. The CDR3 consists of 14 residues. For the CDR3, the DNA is TGCGCCAGCAGCCCAAAGACAGCCTCAGATACGCAGTATTTT. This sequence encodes CASSPKTASDTQYF.

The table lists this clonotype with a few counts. The CDR3 is CASSFGLGPNTGELFF. The CDR3 coding sequence is TGTGCCAGCAGCTTCGGACTAGGCCCGAACACCGGGGAGCTGTTTTTT. The chain couples TRBV6-1 to TRBJ2-2, with 7 bases matching TRBD2. This CDR3 has 16 amino acids. Germline CDR1 and CDR2: MNHNS and SASEGT. With V trimmed by 6 bases and J by 0 bases, 7 bases remained unmatched.

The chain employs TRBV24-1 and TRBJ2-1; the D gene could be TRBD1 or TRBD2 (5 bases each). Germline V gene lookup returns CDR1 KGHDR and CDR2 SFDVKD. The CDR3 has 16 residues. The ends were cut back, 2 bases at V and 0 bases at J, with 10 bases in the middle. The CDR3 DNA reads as TGTGCCACCAGTGATTATCTCGGGACCTCCTACAATGAGCAGTTCTTC. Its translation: CATSDYLGTSYNEQFF.

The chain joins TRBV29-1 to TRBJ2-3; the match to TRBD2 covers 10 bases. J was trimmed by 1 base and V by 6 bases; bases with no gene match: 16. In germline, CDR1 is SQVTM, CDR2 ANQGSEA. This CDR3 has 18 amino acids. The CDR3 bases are TGCAGCGTGGACTTCAGCGGGGGGGTAAGGTATGGCACAGATACGCAGTATTTT. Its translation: CSVDFSGGVRYGTDTQYF.

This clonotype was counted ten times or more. The chain's CDR3 is CASSMRLRDEQFF. CDR3 coding DNA: TGCGCCAGCAGTATGAGACTACGGGATGAGCAGTTCTTC. The chain employs TRBV10-2 and TRBJ2-1, with TRBD2 as a possible D gene (5 bases). The CDR3 totals 13 residues. Germline CDR1 reads WSHSY; CDR2 reads SAAADI. Between the trimmed V and J ends, which lost 5 bases and 8 bases, there was a span of 13 bases.

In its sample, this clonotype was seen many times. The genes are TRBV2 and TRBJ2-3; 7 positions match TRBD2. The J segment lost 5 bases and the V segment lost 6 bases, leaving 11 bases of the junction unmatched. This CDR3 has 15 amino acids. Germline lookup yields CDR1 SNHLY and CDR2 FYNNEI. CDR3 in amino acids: CASSGRTQSLDTQYF. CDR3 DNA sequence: TGTGCCAGCAGCGGGAGGACCCAGTCCCTAGATACGCAGTATTTT.

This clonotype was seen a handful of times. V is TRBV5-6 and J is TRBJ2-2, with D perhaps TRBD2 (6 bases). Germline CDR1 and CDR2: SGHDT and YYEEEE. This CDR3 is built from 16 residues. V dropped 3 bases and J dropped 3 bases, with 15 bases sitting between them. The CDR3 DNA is TGTGCCAGCAGCTCCAACTCCCTAGCGTACACCGGGGAGCTGTTTTTT. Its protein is CASSSNSLAYTGELFF.

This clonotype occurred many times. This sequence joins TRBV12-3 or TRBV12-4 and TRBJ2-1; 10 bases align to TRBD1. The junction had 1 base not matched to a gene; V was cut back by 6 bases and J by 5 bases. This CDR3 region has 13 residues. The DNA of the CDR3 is TGTGCCAGCAGGGGGACAGGGGACAATGAGCAGTTCTTC. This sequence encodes CASRGTGDNEQFF.

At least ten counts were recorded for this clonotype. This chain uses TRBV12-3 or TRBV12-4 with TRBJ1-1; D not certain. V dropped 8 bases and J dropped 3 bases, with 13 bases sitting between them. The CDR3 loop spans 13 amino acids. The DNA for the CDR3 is TGTGCCAGCGGAAAAACAATTGACACTGAAGCTTTCTTT. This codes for CASGKTIDTEAFF.

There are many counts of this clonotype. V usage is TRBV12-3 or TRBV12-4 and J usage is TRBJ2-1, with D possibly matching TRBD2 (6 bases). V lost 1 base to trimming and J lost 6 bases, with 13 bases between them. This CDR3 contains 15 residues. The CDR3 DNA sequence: TGTGCCAGCAGTTTAGTCCTAGCGTTAAGCAATGAGCAGTTCTTC. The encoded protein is CASSLVLALSNEQFF.